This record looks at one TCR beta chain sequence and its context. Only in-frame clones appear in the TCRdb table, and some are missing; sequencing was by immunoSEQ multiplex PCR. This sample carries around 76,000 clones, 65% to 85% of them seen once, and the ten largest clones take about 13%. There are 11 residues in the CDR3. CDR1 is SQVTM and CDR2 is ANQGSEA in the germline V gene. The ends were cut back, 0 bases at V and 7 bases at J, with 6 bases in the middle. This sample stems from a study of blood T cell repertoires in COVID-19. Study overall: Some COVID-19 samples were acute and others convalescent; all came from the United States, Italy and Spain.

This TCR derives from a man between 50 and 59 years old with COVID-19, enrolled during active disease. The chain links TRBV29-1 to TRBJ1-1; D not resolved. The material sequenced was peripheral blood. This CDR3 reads CSVEETYEAFF. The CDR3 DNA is TGCAGCGTTGAAGAAACCTATGAAGCTTTCTTT.